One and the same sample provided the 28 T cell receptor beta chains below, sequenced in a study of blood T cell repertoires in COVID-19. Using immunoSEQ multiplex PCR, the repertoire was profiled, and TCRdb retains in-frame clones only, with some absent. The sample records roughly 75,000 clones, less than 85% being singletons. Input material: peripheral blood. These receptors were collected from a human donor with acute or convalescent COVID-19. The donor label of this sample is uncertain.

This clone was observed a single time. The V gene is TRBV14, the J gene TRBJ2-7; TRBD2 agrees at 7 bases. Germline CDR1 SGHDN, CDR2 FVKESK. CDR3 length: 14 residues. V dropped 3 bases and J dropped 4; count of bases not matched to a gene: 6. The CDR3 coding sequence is TGTGCCAGCAGCCAGGCTAGCGGAACATACGAGCAGTACTTC. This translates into CASSQASGTYEQYF.

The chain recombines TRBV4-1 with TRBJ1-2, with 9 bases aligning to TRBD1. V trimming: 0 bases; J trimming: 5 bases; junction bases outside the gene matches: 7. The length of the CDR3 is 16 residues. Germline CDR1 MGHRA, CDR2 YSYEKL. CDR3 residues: CASSQETLTGGYGYTF. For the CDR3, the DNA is TGCGCCAGCAGCCAAGAGACCCTGACAGGGGGTTATGGCTACACCTTC.

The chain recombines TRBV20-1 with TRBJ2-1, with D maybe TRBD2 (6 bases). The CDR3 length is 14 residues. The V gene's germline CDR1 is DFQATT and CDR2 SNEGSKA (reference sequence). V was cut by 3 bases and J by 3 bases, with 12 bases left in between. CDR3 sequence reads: CSASGTAFYNEQFF. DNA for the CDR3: TGCAGTGCTAGTGGGACTGCGTTCTACAATGAGCAGTTCTTC.

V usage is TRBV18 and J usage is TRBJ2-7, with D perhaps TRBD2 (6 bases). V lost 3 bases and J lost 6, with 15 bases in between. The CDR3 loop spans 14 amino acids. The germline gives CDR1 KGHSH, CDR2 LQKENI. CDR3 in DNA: TGTGCCAGCTCACCGGGCGGGGCCCCTCCCGAGCAGTACGTC. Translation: CASSPGGAPPEQYV.

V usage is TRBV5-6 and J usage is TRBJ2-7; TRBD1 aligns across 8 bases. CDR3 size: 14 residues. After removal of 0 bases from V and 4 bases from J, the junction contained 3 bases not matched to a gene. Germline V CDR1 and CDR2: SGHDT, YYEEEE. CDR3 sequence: CASSLGTGGYEQYV. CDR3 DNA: TGTGCCAGCAGCTTGGGTACAGGGGGATACGAGCAGTACGTC.

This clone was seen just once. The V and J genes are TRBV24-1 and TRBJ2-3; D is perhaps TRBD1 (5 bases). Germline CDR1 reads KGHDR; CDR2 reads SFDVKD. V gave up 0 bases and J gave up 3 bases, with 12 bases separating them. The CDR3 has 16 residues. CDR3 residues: CATSDLFQGGTDTQYF. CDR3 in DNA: TGTGCCACCAGTGATTTGTTTCAGGGTGGGACAGATACGCAGTATTTT.

DNA for the CDR3: TGCAGTCCAAATGGGAGGGGTGAGCAGTTCTTC. As protein: CSPNGRGEQFF. The chain uses TRBV20-1 and TRBJ2-1, with TRBD2 matching 7 bases. The germline V gene encodes CDR1 DFQATT and CDR2 SNEGSKA (reference sequence). V lost 8 bases and J lost 9; bases outside the gene matches: 7. The CDR3 totals 11 residues.

The CDR3 nucleotides read TGTGCCAGCAGTTCGGCGGGGTTCGAGGGCACTGAAGCTTTCTTT. Protein: CASSSAGFEGTEAFF. This sequence joins TRBV6-6 and TRBJ1-1; D not resolved. The CDR3 has 15 amino acids. CDR1 is MNHNY and CDR2 is SVGAGI in the germline V gene (reference sequence). V dropped 4 bases and J dropped 4 bases, with 16 bases sitting between them.

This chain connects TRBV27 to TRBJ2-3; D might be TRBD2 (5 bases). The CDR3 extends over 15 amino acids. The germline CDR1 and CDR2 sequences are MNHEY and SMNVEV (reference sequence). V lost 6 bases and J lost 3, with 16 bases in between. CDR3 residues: CASRDSTRATDTQYF. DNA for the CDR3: TGTGCCAGCAGGGACTCTACGAGGGCGACAGATACGCAGTATTTT.

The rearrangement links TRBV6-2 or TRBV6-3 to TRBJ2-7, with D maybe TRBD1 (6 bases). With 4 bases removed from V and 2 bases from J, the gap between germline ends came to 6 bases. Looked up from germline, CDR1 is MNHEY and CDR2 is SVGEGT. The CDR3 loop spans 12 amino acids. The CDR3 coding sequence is TGTGCCAGCAGTTGGGACACCTACGAGCAGTACTTC. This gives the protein CASSWDTYEQYF.

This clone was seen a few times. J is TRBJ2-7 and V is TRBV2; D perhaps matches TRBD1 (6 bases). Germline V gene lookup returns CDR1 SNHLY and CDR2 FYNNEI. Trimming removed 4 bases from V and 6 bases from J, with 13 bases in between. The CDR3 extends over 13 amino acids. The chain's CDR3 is CASSVREGGEQYV. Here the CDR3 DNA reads TGTGCCAGCAGTGTCAGGGAAGGGGGCGAGCAGTACGTC.

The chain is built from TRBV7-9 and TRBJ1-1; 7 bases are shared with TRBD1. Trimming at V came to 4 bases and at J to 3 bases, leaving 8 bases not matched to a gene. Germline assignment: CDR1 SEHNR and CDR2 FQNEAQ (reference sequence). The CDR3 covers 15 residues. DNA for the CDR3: TGTGCCAGCAGCTACGAACAGGGGTTTGACACTGAAGCTTTCTTT. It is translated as CASSYEQGFDTEAFF.

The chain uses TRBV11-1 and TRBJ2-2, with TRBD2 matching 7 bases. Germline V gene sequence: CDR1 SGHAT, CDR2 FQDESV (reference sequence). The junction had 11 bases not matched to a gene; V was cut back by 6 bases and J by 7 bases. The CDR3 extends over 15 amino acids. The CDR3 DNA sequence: TGTGCCAGCAGTTATAGAGCGGGGAGGAGCGGGGAGCTGTTTTTT. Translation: CASSYRAGRSGELFF. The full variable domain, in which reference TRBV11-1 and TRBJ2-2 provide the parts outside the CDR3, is EAEVAQSPRYKITEKSQAVAFWCDPISGHATLYWYRQILGQGPELLVQFQDESVVDDSQLPKDRFSAERLKGVDSTLKIQPAELGDSAMYLCASSYRAGRSGELFFGEGSRLTVL.

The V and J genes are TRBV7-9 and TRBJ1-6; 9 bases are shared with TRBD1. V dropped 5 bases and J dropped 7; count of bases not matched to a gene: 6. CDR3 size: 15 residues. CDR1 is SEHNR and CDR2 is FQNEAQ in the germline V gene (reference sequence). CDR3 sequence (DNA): TGTGCCAGCAGCGCGGGACAGGGTTGGAATTCACCCCTCCACTTT. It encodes CASSAGQGWNSPLHF. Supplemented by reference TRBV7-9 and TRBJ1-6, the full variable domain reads DTGVSQNPRHKITKRGQNVTFRCDPISEHNRLYWYRQTLGQGPEFLTYFQNEAQLEKSRLLSDRFSAERPKGSFSTLEIQRTEQGDSAMYLCASSAGQGWNSPLHFGNGTRLTVT.

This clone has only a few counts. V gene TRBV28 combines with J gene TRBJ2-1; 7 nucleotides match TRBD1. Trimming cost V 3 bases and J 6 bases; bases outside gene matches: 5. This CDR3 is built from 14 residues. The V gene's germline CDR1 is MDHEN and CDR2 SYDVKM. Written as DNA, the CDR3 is TGTGCCAGCAGTTTCAGGGCAGGGGGCAATGAGCAGTTCTTC. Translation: CASSFRAGGNEQFF.

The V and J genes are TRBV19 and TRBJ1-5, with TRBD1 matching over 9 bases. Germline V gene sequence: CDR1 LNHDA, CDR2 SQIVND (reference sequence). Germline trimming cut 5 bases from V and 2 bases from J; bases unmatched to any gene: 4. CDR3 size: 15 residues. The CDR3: CASSEQGARNQPQHF. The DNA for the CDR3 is TGTGCCAGTAGTGAACAGGGGGCCCGCAATCAGCCCCAGCATTTT.

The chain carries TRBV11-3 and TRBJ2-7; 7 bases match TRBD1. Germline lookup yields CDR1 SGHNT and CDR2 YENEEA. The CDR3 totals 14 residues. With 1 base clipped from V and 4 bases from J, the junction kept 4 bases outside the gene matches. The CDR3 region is CASSLGGGRYEQYF. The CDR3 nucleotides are TGTGCCAGCAGCTTAGGAGGGGGCAGGTACGAGCAGTACTTC. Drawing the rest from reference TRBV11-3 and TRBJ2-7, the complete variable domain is EAGVVQSPRYKIIEKKQPVAFWCNPISGHNTLYWYLQNLGQGPELLIRYENEEAVDDSQLPKDRFSAERLKGVDSTLKIQPAELGDSAVYLCASSLGGGRYEQYFGPGTRLTVT.

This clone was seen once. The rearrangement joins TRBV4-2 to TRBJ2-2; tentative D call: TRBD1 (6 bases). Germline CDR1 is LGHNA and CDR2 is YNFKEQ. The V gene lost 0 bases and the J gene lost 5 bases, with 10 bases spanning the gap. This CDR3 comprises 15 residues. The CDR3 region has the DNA TGTGCCAGCAGCCAAGAGGGGGCGGTGACCGGGGAGCTGTTTTTT. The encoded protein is CASSQEGAVTGELFF.

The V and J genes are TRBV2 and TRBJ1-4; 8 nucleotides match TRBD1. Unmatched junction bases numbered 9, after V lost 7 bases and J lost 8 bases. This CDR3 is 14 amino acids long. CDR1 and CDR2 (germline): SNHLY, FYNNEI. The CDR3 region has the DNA TGTGCCAGCAACTACGGGACAGGAATAGAAAAACTGTTTTTT. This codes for CASNYGTGIEKLFF.

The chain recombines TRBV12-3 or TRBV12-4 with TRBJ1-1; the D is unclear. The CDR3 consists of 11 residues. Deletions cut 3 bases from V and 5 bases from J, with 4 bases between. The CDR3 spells CASSLRTEAFF. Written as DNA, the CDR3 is TGTGCCAGCAGTTTGCGGACTGAAGCTTTCTTT.

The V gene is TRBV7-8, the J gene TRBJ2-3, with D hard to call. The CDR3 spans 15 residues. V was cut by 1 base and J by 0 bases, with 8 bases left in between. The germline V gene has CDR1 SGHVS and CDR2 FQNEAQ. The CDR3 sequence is CASSLGGRSTDTQYF. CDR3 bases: TGTGCCAGCAGCTTAGGAGGCAGAAGCACAGATACGCAGTATTTT.

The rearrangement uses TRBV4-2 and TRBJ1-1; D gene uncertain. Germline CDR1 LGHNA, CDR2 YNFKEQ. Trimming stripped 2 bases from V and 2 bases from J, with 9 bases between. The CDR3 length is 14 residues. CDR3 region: CASSQSGRNTEAFF. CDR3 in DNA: TGTGCCAGCAGCCAATCGGGAAGAAACACTGAAGCTTTCTTT.

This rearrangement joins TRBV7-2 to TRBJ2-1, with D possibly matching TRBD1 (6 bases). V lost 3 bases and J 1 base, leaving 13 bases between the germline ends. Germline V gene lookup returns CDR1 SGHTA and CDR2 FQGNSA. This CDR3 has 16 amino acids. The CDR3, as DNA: TGTGCCAGCAGCTTGACAGGATCTAGTTCCTACAATGAGCAGTTCTTC. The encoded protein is CASSLTGSSSYNEQFF.

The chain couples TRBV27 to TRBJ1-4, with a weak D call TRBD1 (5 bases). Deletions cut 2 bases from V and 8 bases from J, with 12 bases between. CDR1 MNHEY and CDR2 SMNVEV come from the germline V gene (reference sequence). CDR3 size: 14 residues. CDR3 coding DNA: TGTGCCAGCAGTTTAAGGCAGGGTCGGGAAAAACTGTTTTTT. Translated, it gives CASSLRQGREKLFF.

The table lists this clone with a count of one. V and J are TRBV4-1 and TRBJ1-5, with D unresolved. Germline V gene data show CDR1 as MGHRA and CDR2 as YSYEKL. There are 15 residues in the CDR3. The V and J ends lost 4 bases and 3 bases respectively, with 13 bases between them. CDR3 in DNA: TGCGCCAGCAGCCGTCCAGGCGGGGACAATCAGCCCCAGCATTTT. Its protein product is CASSRPGGDNQPQHF.

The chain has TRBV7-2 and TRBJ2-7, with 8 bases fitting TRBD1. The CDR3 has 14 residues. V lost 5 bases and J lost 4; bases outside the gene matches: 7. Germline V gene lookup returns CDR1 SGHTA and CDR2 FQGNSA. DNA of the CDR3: TGTGCCAGCAGCGCACAGGGGGATCTTTACGAGCAGTACTTC. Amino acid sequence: CASSAQGDLYEQYF.

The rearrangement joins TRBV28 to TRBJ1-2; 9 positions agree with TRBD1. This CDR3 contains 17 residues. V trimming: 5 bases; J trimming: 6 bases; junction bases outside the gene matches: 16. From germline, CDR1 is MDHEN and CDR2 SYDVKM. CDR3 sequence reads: CASSGNTAGTGKNGYTF. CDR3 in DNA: TGTGCCAGCAGTGGGAATACGGCCGGGACAGGGAAGAATGGCTACACCTTC.

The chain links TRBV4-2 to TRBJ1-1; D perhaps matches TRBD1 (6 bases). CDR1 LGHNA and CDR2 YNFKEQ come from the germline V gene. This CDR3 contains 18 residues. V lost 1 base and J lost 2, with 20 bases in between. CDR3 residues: CASSQGFFRGQSNTEAFF. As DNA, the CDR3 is TGTGCCAGCAGCCAAGGGTTTTTCAGGGGCCAATCAAACACTGAAGCTTTCTTT.